The rows below give T cell receptor beta chains drawn from one sample of a study of T cell responses to AZD1222 COVID-19 vaccine. Profiled with immunoSEQ multiplex PCR; TCRdb holds only in-frame clones, not every one. The sample holds roughly 270,000 clones, almost 95% seen once. Sequenced here: peripheral blood, sampled 28 days after the second AZD1222 dose. The receptors come from an adult who received the AZD1222 COVID-19 vaccine. Both conserved end residues are part of each CDR3.

TRBJ2-7 | TRBV6-2/TRBV6-3 | CASSYSGPSAGGPYEQYF
TRBJ2-7 | TRBV20-1 | CSARGYEQYF
TRBJ1-1 | TRBV5-5 | CASSLVPRPGDEAFF
TRBJ1-5 | TRBV4-1 | CASSQEKEWKPQHF
TRBJ1-3 | TRBV3-1/TRBV3-2 | CASSYGPVSSGNTIYF
TRBJ2-1 | TRBV7-9 | CASSLGQGRGNEQFF
TRBJ1-2 | TRBV19 | CASSILGQGAGGYTF
TRBJ2-7 | TRBV20-1 | CSASPGQGTNEQYF
TRBJ2-5 | TRBV12-3/TRBV12-4 | CASSLQGETQYF
TRBJ1-4 | TRBV2 | CASRPGPNLSTAEKLFF
TRBJ2-7 | TRBV7-3 | CASSLGGGPYEQYF
TRBJ2-2 | TRBV4-2 | CASSQERGQGGTGELFF
TRBJ2-2 | TRBV7-2 | CASSLRMGLAENTGELFF
TRBJ2-7 | TRBV7-5 | CARSHQPHTGTNEQYF
TRBJ2-1 | TRBV7-3 | CASSLTGEGANEQFF
TRBJ2-2 | TRBV28 | CASPDRNTGELFF
TRBJ1-2 | TRBV5-1 | CASSVGQGHGYTF
TRBJ2-1 | TRBV5-8 | CASRKDGRSYNEQFF
TRBJ2-5 | TRBV5-1 | CASRLLAGGSEETQYF
TRBJ2-3 | TRBV7-9 | CASSLRSGGTDTQYF
TRBJ2-2 | TRBV5-1 | CASSLPLAGEDTGELFF
TRBJ2-2 | TRBV24-1 | CATAVGGELFF
TRBJ1-5 | TRBV27 | CASSLQYSNQPQHF
TRBJ2-4 | TRBV15 | CATSRERGGGIQYF
TRBJ2-5 | TRBV6-4 | CASIAGTQYF
TRBJ1-1 | TRBV2 | CASSGVPGAIRTEAFF
TRBJ2-1 | TRBV9 | CASKSGLAGTNEQFF
TRBJ2-7 | TRBV4-3 | CASSQDRGYEQYF
TRBJ2-7 | TRBV7-2 | CASSLSGLMYEQYF
TRBJ2-1 | TRBV5-4 | CASSGGGQFYNEQFF
TRBJ2-5 | TRBV7-3 | CASSLIAGETQYF
TRBJ2-1 | TRBV5-8 | CASSLALSNEQFF
TRBJ1-4 | TRBV2 | CASSIDRGYEKLFF
TRBJ2-7 | TRBV9 | CASSVGAGFSYEQYF
TRBJ2-2 | TRBV2 | CASSDEAAGLNTGELFF
TRBJ2-1 | TRBV10-3 | CAISEIAGYNEQFF
TRBJ1-2 | TRBV5-6 | CASSLGFGQATYGYTF
TRBJ2-1 | TRBV18 | CASSPPSYNEQFF
TRBJ1-1 | TRBV3-1/TRBV3-2 | CASSQVWALNTEAFF
TRBJ1-5 | TRBV27 | CASSQSSGNQPQHF
TRBJ2-1 | TRBV25-1 | CASSVQGWSGSYNEQFF
TRBJ2-7 | TRBV6-5 | CASRDKRGQKYEQYF
TRBJ2-3 | TRBV5-4 | CASSLVLGQGTDTQYF
TRBJ2-2 | TRBV4-2 | CASSQALPNTGELFF
TRBJ2-7 | TRBV7-8 | CASTLQGPSYEQYF
TRBJ2-2 | TRBV24-1 | CATSDISPNTGELFF
TRBJ1-1 | TRBV20-1 | CSARGFVEAFF